Presented here are 4 T cell receptor beta chains from one specimen sequenced in a study of long-term antiretroviral therapy in people with HIV (dated by TCRdb to between 2021 and 2022). The immunoSEQ hsTCRB v3.0 assay was used at survey level resolution for TRB variable region sequencing. TCRdb provides this immuneACCESS table in a form limited to in-frame rearrangements. Some clones are lacking; in checked studies, under half of them reflect an unresolved V gene, and why the rest are absent is not known. The table for this sample lists about 40,000 clones; around 86% of them were counted only once. The biggest ten clones account for 6.2% of the sample. The sequences come from unsorted PBMCs, collected 1 year after starting antiretroviral therapy. Receptor source: a man younger than 30 with HIV.

Within the sample, this clone is medium-sized. This chain links TRBV19 with TRBJ2-1, with D hard to call. In germline, CDR1 is LNHDA, CDR2 SQIVND (reference sequence). With 5 bases removed from V and 1 base from J, the gap between germline ends came to 15 bases. The CDR3 extends over 16 amino acids. The CDR3 spells CASSLGWGGSYNEQFF. In DNA, the CDR3 is TGTGCCAGTAGTCTTGGATGGGGTGGATCCTACAATGAGCAGTTCTTC.

This chain connects TRBV19 to TRBJ2-3; D is uncertain. V lost 5 bases, J lost 0 bases, and 15 bases lay in between. The CDR3 runs to 16 residues. Germline V gene sequence: CDR1 LNHDA, CDR2 SQIVND (reference sequence). CDR3 sequence (DNA): TGTGCCAGTAGTCCGAACCGTGAGGATAGCACAGATACGCAGTATTTT. As protein: CASSPNREDSTDTQYF.

The chain combines TRBV4-3 with TRBJ2-3; D uncertain. The CDR3 extends over 13 amino acids. Trimming cost V 3 bases and J 0 bases, with 4 bases left between them. Germline V gene data show CDR1 as LGHNA and CDR2 as YSLEER. The CDR3 nucleotides read TGCGCCAGCAGCCATACTAGCACAGATACGCAGTATTTT. Its protein is CASSHTSTDTQYF.

This clone has just a few counts. This chain uses TRBV29-1 with TRBJ2-7, with 8 bases identical to TRBD1. The V segment lost 6 bases and the J segment 2 bases; nucleotides outside the gene matches: 6. The germline V gene encodes CDR1 SQVTM and CDR2 ANQGSEA. The CDR3 spans 13 residues. The CDR3 DNA reads TGCAGCGTACACATGGACAGGGCCTACGAGCAGTACTTC. Encoded protein: CSVHMDRAYEQYF.